Shown below are 28 T cell receptor beta chains from a single sample sequenced in a study of cytomegalovirus exposure and HLA in healthy donors. The PCR was carried out with 60 Vbeta primers and 13 Jbeta primers. Generated by immunoSEQ multiplex PCR, the TCRdb table keeps only in-frame clones and is missing some. The table shows roughly 98,000 clones, with more than 60% occurring only once. Sequenced sample: PBMCs. The source of these receptors is a man in his late teens or twenties in good health and CMV-seropositive.

This clone came up once. The V and J genes are TRBV6-5 and TRBJ1-4; D may be TRBD1 (5 bases). Germline loops: CDR1 MNHEY, CDR2 SVGAGI. The CDR3 is made up of 13 amino acids. V was pared by 4 bases and J by 6 bases, with 9 bases between. The chain's CDR3 is CASSWVGDEKLFF. CDR3 in DNA: TGTGCCAGCAGTTGGGTAGGGGATGAAAAACTGTTTTTT.

The chain carries TRBV5-6 and TRBJ2-2, with 7 bases identical to TRBD1. Per the germline V gene, CDR1 is SGHDT and CDR2 is YYEEEE. V trimming: 4 bases; J trimming: 0 bases; junction bases outside the gene matches: 9. The CDR3 spans 17 residues. DNA for the CDR3: TGTGCCAGCAGCCCAGAACTCGGGACAGCGAACACCGGGGAGCTGTTTTTT. Translating gives CASSPELGTANTGELFF.

The gene calls are TRBV29-1 and TRBJ2-5; perhaps TRBD1 as D (6 bases). CDR1 and CDR2 (germline): SQVTM, ANQGSEA. The CDR3 sequence is 14 residues long. V was trimmed by 3 bases and J by 3 bases, leaving 14 bases between them. CDR3 DNA: TGCAGCGTTGACAGGGGCTCGGGGAAAGAGACCCAGTACTTC. This encodes CSVDRGSGKETQYF.

This clone was found a few times. This chain connects TRBV27 to TRBJ2-3; 8 positions agree with TRBD1. CDR3 length: 15 residues. J gave up 2 bases and V 3 bases, and 4 bases lay outside the gene matches. CDR1 and CDR2 (germline): MNHEY, SMNVEV (reference sequence). Here the CDR3 reads CASSFWTGPTDTQYF. The CDR3 nucleotides are TGTGCCAGCAGTTTCTGGACAGGGCCCACAGATACGCAGTATTTT.

This chain uses TRBV28 with TRBJ1-4; tentatively, D is TRBD1 (6 bases). Germline CDR1 reads MDHEN; CDR2 reads SYDVKM. Trimming pared 5 bases from V and 5 bases from J, leaving 18 bases between. The CDR3 runs to 16 residues. The CDR3 nucleotides read TGTGCCAGCAGTGCCTTGGGTCAGGGGTGGAATGAAAAACTGTTTTTT. Translated, it gives CASSALGQGWNEKLFF. The whole variable domain, remainder taken from reference TRBV28 and TRBJ1-4, is DVKVTQSSRYLVKRTGEKVFLECVQDMDHENMFWYRQDPGLGLRLIYFSYDVKMKEKGDIPEGYSVSREKKERFSLILESASTNQTSMYLCASSALGQGWNEKLFFGSGTQLSVL.

This clone showed up just a few times. The chain is built from TRBV19 and TRBJ2-5; D is undetermined. The germline V gene encodes CDR1 LNHDA and CDR2 SQIVND (reference sequence). Trimming removed 1 base at V and 3 bases at J, with 18 bases between. This CDR3 comprises 17 residues. The CDR3 sequence is CASSIANSLTTEETQYF. The CDR3 region has the DNA TGTGCCAGTAGTATAGCAAACAGTCTCACAACAGAAGAGACCCAGTACTTC.

This clone was found a few times. The chain recombines TRBV29-1 with TRBJ2-2; 9 bases align to TRBD1. The CDR3 is 13 residues long. Germline loops: CDR1 SQVTM, CDR2 ANQGSEA. Trimming cost V 4 bases and J 4 bases; bases outside gene matches: 1. CDR3 nucleotide sequence: TGCAGCGTTGGGGACAGGGCCACCGGGGAGCTGTTTTTT. Amino acids: CSVGDRATGELFF.

The chain uses TRBV27 and TRBJ1-5, with 7 bases aligning to TRBD1. J gave up 0 bases and V 5 bases, and 10 bases lay outside the gene matches. The length of the CDR3 is 17 residues. Per the germline V gene, CDR1 is MNHEY and CDR2 is SMNVEV (reference sequence). The CDR3: CASSPGTATYSNQPQHF. In DNA form, the CDR3 reads TGTGCCAGCAGTCCCGGGACAGCTACTTATAGCAATCAGCCCCAGCATTTT.

The J gene is TRBJ2-5, the V gene TRBV4-1; TRBD1 aligns across 10 bases. CDR3 size: 13 residues. V was pared by 10 bases and J by 6 bases, with 8 bases of the junction left unmatched. Germline V gene lookup returns CDR1 MGHRA and CDR2 YSYEKL. CDR3 amino acids: CATSDRGGQTQYF. DNA of the CDR3: TGCGCCACTTCGGACAGGGGGGGACAGACCCAGTACTTC.

As DNA, the CDR3 is TGTGCCAGCAGTGAATTGACAGGGTCCTACGAGCAGTACTTC. It is translated as CASSELTGSYEQYF. The chain has TRBV6-1 and TRBJ2-5; TRBD1 agrees at 7 bases. The end of the DNA fits TRBJ2-7 better, so the J call may be wrong. Germline V CDR1 and CDR2: MNHNS, SASEGT. The CDR3 runs to 14 residues.

The chain carries TRBV30 and TRBJ1-6; D gene uncertain. CDR1 and CDR2 from the germline V gene are GTSNPN and SVGIG (reference sequence). V gave up 2 bases and J gave up 0 bases, with 8 bases separating them. This CDR3 comprises 15 residues. CDR3 protein: CAWSSPSSYNSPLHF. CDR3 coding DNA: TGTGCCTGGAGTAGTCCCAGCTCCTATAATTCACCCCTCCACTTT.

The chain recombines TRBV7-9 with TRBJ2-6; maybe TRBD1 (6 bases). Germline V gene sequence: CDR1 SEHNR, CDR2 FQNEAQ (reference sequence). V was trimmed by 3 bases and J by 3 bases, leaving 12 bases between them. The CDR3 totals 16 residues. The CDR3 sequence: CASSFLSGVGANVLTF. CDR3 coding DNA: TGTGCCAGCAGCTTCTTATCAGGGGTTGGGGCCAACGTCCTGACTTTC. The entire variable domain, with the rest obtained from reference TRBV7-9 and TRBJ2-6, is as follows: DTGVSQNPRHKITKRGQNVTFRCDPISEHNRLYWYRQTLGQGPEFLTYFQNEAQLEKSRLLSDRFSAERPKGSFSTLEIQRTEQGDSAMYLCASSFLSGVGANVLTFGAGSRLTVL.

V usage is TRBV6-6 and J usage is TRBJ2-5; 8 bases fit TRBD2. The germline gives CDR1 MNHNY, CDR2 SVGAGI (reference sequence). This CDR3 region has 13 residues. After removal of 10 bases from V and 1 base from J, the junction contained 5 bases not matched to a gene. For the CDR3, the DNA is TGTGCCACCTCGCGGGGGGCCCAAGAGACCCAGTACTTC. This encodes CATSRGAQETQYF.

This rearrangement joins TRBV11-2 to TRBJ2-7; tentative D call: TRBD1 (6 bases). The CDR3 runs 14 residues. Germline loops: CDR1 SGHAT, CDR2 FQNNGV. V dropped 6 bases and J dropped 4 bases, with 16 bases sitting between them. The CDR3 sequence: CASSPPDRPYEQYF. The CDR3 DNA reads TGTGCCAGCAGTCCCCCGGACAGACCGTACGAGCAGTACTTC.

The table lists this clone with a few counts. The V call is TRBV7-2, the J call TRBJ2-2, with D uncertain. The CDR3 contains 14 residues. Germline V gene sequence: CDR1 SGHTA, CDR2 FQGNSA. Trimming took 1 base from V and 4 from J, leaving 7 bases between them. The CDR3, as DNA: TGTGCCAGCAGCTTAGTTGCCAGCACCGGGGAGCTGTTTTTT. This encodes CASSLVASTGELFF.

In its sample, this clone was seen a few times. V is TRBV29-1 and J is TRBJ2-5; 11 bases are shared with TRBD1. Trimming at V came to 5 bases and at J to 5 bases, leaving 4 bases not matched to a gene. The length of the CDR3 is 13 residues. The V gene's germline CDR1 is SQVTM and CDR2 ANQGSEA. The CDR3 DNA reads TGCAGCGTTCGGGACAGGGGGTATGAGACCCAGTACTTC. This codes for CSVRDRGYETQYF.

The rearrangement joins TRBV14 to TRBJ1-5; D not resolved. V lost 1 base and J lost 2, with 9 bases in between. The length of the CDR3 is 15 residues. CDR1 and CDR2 (germline): SGHDN, FVKESK. Written as DNA, the CDR3 is TGTGCCAGCAGCCAAGGTCTCTATCGCAATCAGCCCCAGCATTTT. Residues: CASSQGLYRNQPQHF.

The chain uses TRBV30 and TRBJ1-1, with D possibly TRBD1 on 5 matching bases. V was clipped by 5 bases and J by 7 bases, with 11 bases between them. The CDR3 loop spans 11 amino acids. Germline V gives CDR1 GTSNPN, CDR2 SVGIG (reference sequence). Here the CDR3 reads CAWGTRDEAFF. The CDR3 DNA is TGTGCCTGGGGGACTCGGGATGAAGCTTTCTTT.

The chain couples TRBV25-1 to TRBJ1-2; 9 bases agree with TRBD1. The CDR3 has 16 amino acids. J lost 7 bases, V lost 5 bases, and 14 bases had no gene match. CDR1 and CDR2 from the germline V gene are MGHDK and SYGVNS. CDR3 DNA: TGTGCCAGCAGTACCCCCAGTATCACAGGGGGCGGTGGCTACACCTTC. Residues: CASSTPSITGGGGYTF.

This clone was seen only a few times. The chain has TRBV19 and TRBJ2-1, with 13 bases lining up with TRBD2. The germline CDR1 and CDR2 sequences are LNHDA and SQIVND (reference sequence). Trimming at V came to 1 base and at J to 8 bases, leaving 2 bases not matched to a gene. The CDR3 covers 15 residues. DNA of the CDR3: TGTGCCAGTAGTATAGGGACTAGCGGGGGACATGAGCAGTTCTTC. It specifies CASSIGTSGGHEQFF.

In nucleotides, the CDR3 is TGTGCCAGCAGCCTCGGGACAGGGAGCAATCAGCCCCAGCATTTT. Its protein product is CASSLGTGSNQPQHF. This sequence joins TRBV7-8 and TRBJ1-5, with 9 bases identical to TRBD1. V shed 5 bases, J shed 1 base, and the junction held 3 bases outside the gene matches. The CDR3 extends over 15 amino acids. Germline CDR1 SGHVS, CDR2 FQNEAQ.

The sample holds a few counts of this clone. The chain carries TRBV6-1 and TRBJ1-1; weak D call: TRBD1 (5 bases). The V end lost 6 bases, the J end lost 0 bases, and 14 bases lay between the germline ends. From germline, CDR1 is MNHNS and CDR2 SASEGT. This CDR3 contains 15 residues. The CDR3 is CASRERTSMNTEAFF. CDR3 sequence (DNA): TGTGCCAGCAGGGAGAGGACAAGCATGAACACTGAAGCTTTCTTT.

The chain couples TRBV10-2 to TRBJ2-4; TRBD2 is a possible D gene (6 bases). Trimming cost V 5 bases and J 9 bases, with 17 bases left between them. The CDR3 has 14 residues. From germline, CDR1 is WSHSY and CDR2 SAAADI. CDR3 nucleotides: TGCGCCAGCAGTCCCTTACTAGCCGACGGCATTCAGTACTTC. It encodes CASSPLLADGIQYF.

The chain recombines TRBV5-1 with TRBJ2-2; 7 bases align to TRBD1. Unmatched junction bases numbered 5, after V lost 4 bases and J lost 5 bases. CDR1 SGHRS and CDR2 YFSETQ come from the germline V gene. CDR3 size: 14 residues. The CDR3 bases are TGCGCCAGCAGCACGGGACAGCCGACCGGGGAGCTGTTTTTT. Translating it yields CASSTGQPTGELFF.

The chain couples TRBV11-2 to TRBJ2-7, with 7 bases matching TRBD2. The CDR3 has 13 residues. V was pared by 3 bases and J by 6 bases, with 5 bases of the junction left unmatched. Germline V gene data show CDR1 as SGHAT and CDR2 as FQNNGV. CDR3 nucleotide sequence: TGTGCCAGCAGCTTCGGACTAGTATCCGAGCAGTACTTC. It specifies CASSFGLVSEQYF.

This clone was detected a few times. The CDR3 DNA reads as TGTGCCTGGAGTTTGGCAGGGGGGAACTATGGCTACACCTTC. Its protein product is CAWSLAGGNYGYTF. V and J are TRBV30 and TRBJ1-2, with 7 positions matching TRBD1. J lost 2 bases, V lost 2 bases, and 5 bases had no gene match. The CDR3 consists of 14 residues. CDR1 GTSNPN and CDR2 SVGIG come from the germline V gene (reference sequence).

This chain's CDR3 is CASRAQGGNTEAFF. The CDR3 DNA reads as TGTGCCAGCAGAGCCCAGGGGGGAAACACTGAAGCTTTCTTT. The rearrangement joins TRBV6-4 to TRBJ1-1; 7 nucleotides line up with TRBD1. V gave up 6 bases and J gave up 2 bases; unmatched junction bases: 6. Germline lookup yields CDR1 MRHNA and CDR2 SNTAGT. The CDR3 spans 14 residues.

The sample holds one count of this clone. The chain joins TRBV28 to TRBJ2-2; 14 bases map to TRBD2. The germline V gene encodes CDR1 MDHEN and CDR2 SYDVKM. The CDR3 runs to 18 residues. V was clipped by 6 bases and J by 4 bases; unmatched bases: 10. In DNA, the CDR3 is TGTGCCAGCAGACTATGGGGACTAGCGGGGGCGTTCACCGGGGAGCTGTTTTTT. Its translation is CASRLWGLAGAFTGELFF.